This T cell receptor beta chain is drawn from a study of control samples from healthy donors and cancer patients. The data were produced by immunoSEQ multiplex PCR, yet TCRdb's version contains in-frame clones alone and is incomplete. Seen here are approximately 150,000 clones, 91% observed once, and the top ten hold about 3%. This clone was observed a single time. This CDR3 region has 17 residues. Germline CDR1 LGHDT, CDR2 YNNKEL (reference sequence). The trim removed 3 bases at V and 2 bases at J, leaving 4 bases unmatched. This chain joins TRBV3-1 (or the pseudogene TRBV3-2) and TRBJ2-1; 13 bases are shared with TRBD2. The TCR comes from a man aged 25-40 years in good health. Sequencing was done on a sample of blood. The CDR3 is CASSHRLAGGAYNEQFF. The CDR3 DNA reads TGTGCCAGCAGCCACAGACTAGCGGGGGGTGCCTACAATGAGCAGTTCTTC.